The 17 T cell receptor beta chains in this list originate from one sample, sequenced in a study of CD8+ T cells in alopecia areata. Indicated treatment: oral pan-JAK inhibitor, 5-10 mg twice daily. After isolation, RNA underwent reverse transcription to generate cDNA as the sequencing template. Produced via immunoSEQ multiplex PCR; TCRdb's table is partial and in-frame only. This sample has 120,000 or so clones; over 60% occur once, and the top ten carry 4.5% to 6%. The sample consisted of CD4+ T cells sorted from blood, taken at week 4, from a patient treated with tofacitinib. The receptors were gathered from a human donor with alopecia areata.

This clone was picked up a small number of times. CDR3 amino acids: CAWRTSGRADTQYF. CDR3 bases: TGTGCCTGGAGGACTAGCGGGAGGGCCGATACGCAGTATTTT. The rearrangement links TRBV30 to TRBJ2-3; TRBD2 aligns across 14 bases. The trim removed 3 bases at V and 6 bases at J, leaving 2 bases unmatched. The CDR3 totals 14 residues. The germline V gene has CDR1 GTSNPN and CDR2 SVGIG (reference sequence).

V is TRBV6-5 and J is TRBJ2-7; 9 positions agree with TRBD2. CDR1 and CDR2 from the germline V gene are MNHEY and SVGAGI. V lost 4 bases and J lost 9; bases outside the gene matches: 16. CDR3 size: 16 residues. CDR3 coding DNA: TGTGCCAGCAGTTCTCTAGCGGGGACCGTGTCTGGTAGGCAGTACTTC. Its protein product is CASSSLAGTVSGRQYF.

V usage is TRBV2 and J usage is TRBJ1-1; D gene ambiguous. CDR1 is SNHLY, CDR2 FYNNEI, per germline. The V and J ends lost 2 bases and 2 bases respectively, with 0 bases between them. The CDR3 spans 11 residues. For the CDR3, the DNA is TGTGCCAGCAGTGAAAACACTGAAGCTTTCTTT. This codes for CASSENTEAFF.

This clone has only a few counts. The rearrangement links TRBV30 to TRBJ1-2, with a weak D call TRBD1 (6 bases). Germline V gives CDR1 GTSNPN, CDR2 SVGIG (reference sequence). This CDR3 spans 14 amino acids. V was clipped by 0 bases and J by 6 bases, with 14 bases between them. This CDR3 is CAWSVVGTPNGYTF. CDR3 in DNA: TGTGCCTGGAGTGTGGTTGGGACACCCAATGGCTACACCTTC.

This clone turned up a few times. V is TRBV27 and J is TRBJ2-2; 7 bases align to TRBD2. The CDR3 has 18 residues. The V gene's germline CDR1 is MNHEY and CDR2 SMNVEV (reference sequence). V gave up 3 bases and J gave up 4 bases; unmatched junction bases: 14. The CDR3: CASSFFPPRGGGTGELFF. DNA for the CDR3: TGTGCCAGCAGTTTTTTTCCCCCGCGGGGCGGGGGCACCGGGGAGCTGTTTTTT.

The sample holds a few counts of this clone. Other DNA sequences from this sample encode an identical CDR3 as well. The gene calls are TRBV5-1 and TRBJ2-5, with 8 bases lining up with TRBD2. The V gene end was trimmed by 4 bases and the J gene end by 4 bases; junction bases not matched to a gene: 9. Germline values: CDR1 SGHRS, CDR2 YFSETQ. CDR3 size: 15 residues. In nucleotides, the CDR3 is TGCGCCAGCAGCCTCGGGACTAGATCCCCAGAGACCCAGTACTTC. Its protein product is CASSLGTRSPETQYF.

The chain is built from TRBV6-5 and TRBJ2-3, with 11 bases matching TRBD2. V shed 6 bases and J 0 bases; nucleotides not matched to a gene: 2. Germline values: CDR1 MNHEY, CDR2 SVGAGI. The length of the CDR3 is 15 residues. The CDR3 region has the DNA TGTGCCAGCAGGACTAGCGGGGATAGCACAGATACGCAGTATTTT. Its translation: CASRTSGDSTDTQYF.

The genes are TRBV2 and TRBJ1-5; D might be TRBD1 (5 bases). Deletions cut 2 bases from V and 4 bases from J, with 9 bases between. Per germline, CDR1 SNHLY and CDR2 FYNNEI. This CDR3 has 14 amino acids. CDR3 sequence reads: CASSEWDPNQPQHF. The CDR3 DNA reads TGTGCCAGCAGTGAATGGGACCCTAATCAGCCCCAGCATTTT.

A remark on this clone: Different DNA sequences within this sample yield the same CDR3. CDR3 in DNA: TGTGCCTGGAACAGGGGTAATGGCTACACCTTC. It codes for CAWNRGNGYTF. The chain joins TRBV30 to TRBJ1-2, with 7 bases fitting TRBD1. The V gene's germline CDR1 is GTSNPN and CDR2 SVGIG (reference sequence). Trimming at V came to 4 bases and at J to 6 bases, leaving 2 bases not matched to a gene. This CDR3 comprises 11 residues.

In this sample, this clone turned up once. The gene calls are TRBV5-1 and TRBJ1-1; no clear D. CDR3 length: 11 amino acids. Germline assignment: CDR1 SGHRS and CDR2 YFSETQ. V gave up 5 bases and J gave up 7 bases, with 9 bases separating them. For the CDR3, the DNA is TGCGCCAGCAGGGAGGCATTTGAAGCTTTCTTT. Protein sequence: CASREAFEAFF.

The chain recombines TRBV7-2 with TRBJ1-4; D is uncertain. This CDR3 is 15 amino acids long. Germline-derived CDR1 and CDR2 are SGHTA and FQGNSA. V shed 3 bases and J shed 8 bases, with 16 bases lying between them. CDR3 sequence (DNA): TGTGCCAGCAGCTTTTCACCAGGTGGAGACGAAAAACTGTTTTTT. Protein product: CASSFSPGGDEKLFF.

The gene calls are TRBV5-6 and TRBJ1-2; D is possibly TRBD1 (5 bases). The CDR3 consists of 16 residues. The V end lost 4 bases, the J end lost 5 bases, and 21 bases lay between the germline ends. Germline CDR1 and CDR2: SGHDT and YYEEEE. This CDR3 is CASSLGPGTGQYGYTF. In DNA, the CDR3 is TGTGCCAGCAGCCTAGGGCCCGGAACGGGGCAGTATGGCTACACCTTC.

The genes are TRBV5-1 and TRBJ2-2; no reliable D call. V gave up 4 bases and J gave up 0 bases, with 13 bases separating them. The CDR3 loop spans 16 amino acids. Germline V gene sequence: CDR1 SGHRS, CDR2 YFSETQ. This CDR3 reads CASSVLPVANTGELFF. The CDR3 region has the DNA TGCGCCAGCAGCGTCTTGCCTGTCGCGAACACCGGGGAGCTGTTTTTT.

V and J are TRBV30 and TRBJ1-1; possible D gene TRBD1, 5 bases. CDR3 length: 13 residues. CDR1 is GTSNPN, CDR2 SVGIG, per germline (reference sequence). The CDR3 coding sequence is TGTGCGAACGGTGCGACAGCTTACAATGGAGCTTTCTTT. This translates into CANGATAYNGAFF.

In its sample, this clone was seen a few times. The J gene is TRBJ2-2, the V gene TRBV4-3; D is perhaps TRBD2 (5 bases). V was shortened by 1 base and J by 6 bases, with 9 bases between the two germline ends. CDR1 and CDR2 from the germline V gene are LGHNA and YSLEER. The CDR3 extends over 14 amino acids. The CDR3 loop reads CASSQGLRAGELFF. CDR3 DNA: TGCGCCAGCAGCCAAGGGTTGAGGGCCGGGGAGCTGTTTTTT.

The genes are TRBV5-1 and TRBJ2-7; 8 bases align to TRBD2. The CDR3 is 13 amino acids. Losses at the gene ends were 4 bases for V and 2 bases for J; bases not matched to a gene: 2. CDR1 and CDR2 (germline): SGHRS, YFSETQ. The CDR3 DNA reads TGCGCCAGCAGCGAGGGACTAGCCTACGAGCAGTACTTC. The encoded protein is CASSEGLAYEQYF.

The chain is built from TRBV7-6 and TRBJ2-7; tentatively, D is TRBD1 (6 bases). Germline CDR1 and CDR2: SGHVS and FNYEAQ. This CDR3 has 14 amino acids. Trimming shortened V by 5 bases and J by 0 bases, and 11 bases separated the two germline ends. CDR3 DNA sequence: TGTGCCAGCAGCCCGAGGGACACCTCCTACGAGCAGTACTTC. This translates into CASSPRDTSYEQYF. Supplemented by reference TRBV7-6 and TRBJ2-7, the full variable domain reads GAGVSQSPRYKVTKRGQDVALRCDPISGHVSLYWYRQALGQGPEFLTYFNYEAQQDKSGLPNDRFSAERPEGSISTLTIQRTEQRDSAMYRCASSPRDTSYEQYFGPGTRLTVT.